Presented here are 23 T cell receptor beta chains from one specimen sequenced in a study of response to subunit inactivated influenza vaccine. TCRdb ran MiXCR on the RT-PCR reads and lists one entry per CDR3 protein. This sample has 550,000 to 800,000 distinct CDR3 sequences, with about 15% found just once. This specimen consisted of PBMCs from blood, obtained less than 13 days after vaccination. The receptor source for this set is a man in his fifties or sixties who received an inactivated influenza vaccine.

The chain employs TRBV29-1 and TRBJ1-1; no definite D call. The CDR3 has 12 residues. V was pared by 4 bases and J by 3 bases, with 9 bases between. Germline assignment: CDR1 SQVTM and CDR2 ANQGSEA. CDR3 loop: CSVVGWDTEAFF. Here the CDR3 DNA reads TGCAGCGTTGTTGGGTGGGACACTGAAGCTTTCTTT.

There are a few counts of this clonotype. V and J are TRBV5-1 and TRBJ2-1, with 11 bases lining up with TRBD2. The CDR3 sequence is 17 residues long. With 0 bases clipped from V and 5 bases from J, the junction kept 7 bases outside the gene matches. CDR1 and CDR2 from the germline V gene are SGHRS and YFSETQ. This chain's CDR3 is CASSLGRLAGKHNEQFF. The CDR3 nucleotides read TGCGCCAGCAGCTTGGGACGACTAGCGGGAAAACACAATGAGCAGTTCTTC.

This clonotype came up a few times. The CDR3 DNA follows: TGCAGTGCTAGAGATAGTCGGGATTCGAGGGGGGAGCAGTTCTTC. It codes for CSARDSRDSRGEQFF. The gene calls are TRBV20-1 and TRBJ2-1, with a possible D match to TRBD1 (6 bases). Per germline, CDR1 DFQATT and CDR2 SNEGSKA (reference sequence). The length of the CDR3 is 15 residues. The germline V and J ends were trimmed by 0 bases and 10 bases, with 19 bases remaining between them.

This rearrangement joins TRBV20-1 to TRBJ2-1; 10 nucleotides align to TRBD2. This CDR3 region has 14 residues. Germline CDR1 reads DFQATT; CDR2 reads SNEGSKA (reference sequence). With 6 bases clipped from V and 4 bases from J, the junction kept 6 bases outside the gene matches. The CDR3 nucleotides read TGCAGTGCAGAGTCACTAGCGGGGTACAATGAGCAGTTCTTC. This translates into CSAESLAGYNEQFF.

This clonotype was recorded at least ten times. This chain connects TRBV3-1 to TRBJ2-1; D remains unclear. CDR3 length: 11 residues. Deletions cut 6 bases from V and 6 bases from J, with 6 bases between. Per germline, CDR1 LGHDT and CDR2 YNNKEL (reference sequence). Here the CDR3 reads CASSILNEQFF. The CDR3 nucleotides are TGTGCCAGCAGTATACTCAATGAGCAGTTCTTC.

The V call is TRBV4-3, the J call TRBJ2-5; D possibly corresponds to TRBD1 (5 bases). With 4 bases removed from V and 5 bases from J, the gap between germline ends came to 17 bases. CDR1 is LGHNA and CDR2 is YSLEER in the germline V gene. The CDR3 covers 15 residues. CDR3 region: CASSPEIGHWETQYF. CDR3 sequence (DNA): TGCGCCAGCAGCCCGGAAATAGGACATTGGGAGACCCAGTACTTC.

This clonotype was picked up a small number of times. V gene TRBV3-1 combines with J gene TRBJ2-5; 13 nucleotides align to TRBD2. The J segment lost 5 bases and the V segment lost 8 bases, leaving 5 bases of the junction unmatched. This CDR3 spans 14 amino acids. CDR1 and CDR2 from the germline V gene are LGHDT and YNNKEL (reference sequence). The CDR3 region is CASGGLAGLETQYF. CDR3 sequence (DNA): TGTGCCAGCGGGGGACTAGCGGGACTTGAGACCCAGTACTTC.

The CDR3 here is CASSLEVSGYTF. The DNA of the CDR3 is TGTGCCAGCAGCTTAGAGGTCTCCGGCTACACCTTC. This chain links TRBV11-2 with TRBJ1-2; D is unresolved. The germline gives CDR1 SGHAT, CDR2 FQNNGV. The CDR3 contains 12 residues. Trimming cost V 0 bases and J 8 bases, with 7 bases left between them.

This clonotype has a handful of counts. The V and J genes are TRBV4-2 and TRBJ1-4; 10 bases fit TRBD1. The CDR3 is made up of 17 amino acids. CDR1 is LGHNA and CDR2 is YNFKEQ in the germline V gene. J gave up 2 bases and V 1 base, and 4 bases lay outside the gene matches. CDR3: CASSQGTGGGTNEKLFF. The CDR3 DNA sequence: TGTGCCAGCAGCCAAGGGACAGGGGGAGGCACTAATGAAAAACTGTTTTTT.

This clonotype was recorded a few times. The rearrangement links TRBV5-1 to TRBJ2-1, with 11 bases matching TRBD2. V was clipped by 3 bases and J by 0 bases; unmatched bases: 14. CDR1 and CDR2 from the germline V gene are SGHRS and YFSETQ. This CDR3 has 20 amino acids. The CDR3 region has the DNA TGCGCCAGCAGCTCCCCACGGACTAGCGGGCTAACCCTCTCCTACAATGAGCAGTTCTTC. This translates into CASSSPRTSGLTLSYNEQFF.

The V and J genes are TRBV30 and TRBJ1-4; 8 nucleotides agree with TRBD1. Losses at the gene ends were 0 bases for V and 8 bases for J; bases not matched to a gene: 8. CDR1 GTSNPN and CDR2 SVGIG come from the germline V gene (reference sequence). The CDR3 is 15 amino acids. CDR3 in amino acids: CAWSVRTGSREKLFF. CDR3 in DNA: TGTGCCTGGAGTGTCCGGACAGGGTCTAGAGAAAAACTGTTTTTT.

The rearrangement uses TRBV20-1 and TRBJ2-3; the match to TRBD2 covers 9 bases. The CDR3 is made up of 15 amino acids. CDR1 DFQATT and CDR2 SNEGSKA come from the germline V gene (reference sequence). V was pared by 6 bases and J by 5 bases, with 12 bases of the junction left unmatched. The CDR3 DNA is TGCAGTGCAACCTCCGGGACTAGCAGAGGAGATACGCAGTATTTT. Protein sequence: CSATSGTSRGDTQYF.

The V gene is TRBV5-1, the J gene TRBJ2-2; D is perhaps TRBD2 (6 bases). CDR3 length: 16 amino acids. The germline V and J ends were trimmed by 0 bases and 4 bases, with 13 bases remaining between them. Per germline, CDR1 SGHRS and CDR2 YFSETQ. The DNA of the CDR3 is TGCGCCAGCAGCTTGGTCGGGGGATCGAGCACCGGGGAGCTGTTTTTT. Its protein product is CASSLVGGSSTGELFF.

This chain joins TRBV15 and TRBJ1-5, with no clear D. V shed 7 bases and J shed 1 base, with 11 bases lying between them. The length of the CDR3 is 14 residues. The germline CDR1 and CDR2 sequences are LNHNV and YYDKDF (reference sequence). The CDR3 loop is CATTPSKSNQPQHF. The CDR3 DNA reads TGTGCCACCACACCTTCAAAAAGCAATCAGCCCCAGCATTTT.

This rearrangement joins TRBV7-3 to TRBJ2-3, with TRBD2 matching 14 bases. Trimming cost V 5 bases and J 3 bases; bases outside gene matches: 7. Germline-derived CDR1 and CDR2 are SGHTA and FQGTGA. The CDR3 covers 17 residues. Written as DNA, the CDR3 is TGTGCCAGCAGCCCCCACGGGACTAGCGGGAGTACAGATACGCAGTATTTT. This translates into CASSPHGTSGSTDTQYF.

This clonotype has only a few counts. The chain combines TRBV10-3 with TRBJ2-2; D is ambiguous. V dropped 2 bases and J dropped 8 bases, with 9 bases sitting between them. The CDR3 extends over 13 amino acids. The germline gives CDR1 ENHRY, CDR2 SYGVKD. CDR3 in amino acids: CAISETRPGELFF. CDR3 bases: TGTGCCATCAGTGAGACACGCCCGGGGGAGCTGTTTTTT.

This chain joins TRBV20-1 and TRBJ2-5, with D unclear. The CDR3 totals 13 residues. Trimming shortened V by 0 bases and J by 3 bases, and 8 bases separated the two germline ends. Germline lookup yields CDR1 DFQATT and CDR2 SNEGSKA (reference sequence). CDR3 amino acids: CSARDTRKETQYF. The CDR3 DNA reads TGCAGTGCTAGAGATACGCGGAAAGAGACCCAGTACTTC.

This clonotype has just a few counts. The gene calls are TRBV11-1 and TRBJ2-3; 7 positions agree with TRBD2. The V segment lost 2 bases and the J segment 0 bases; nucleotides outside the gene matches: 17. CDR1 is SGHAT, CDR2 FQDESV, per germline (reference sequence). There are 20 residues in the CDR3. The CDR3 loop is CASSLSPGSAGPGSTDTQYF. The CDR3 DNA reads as TGTGCCAGCAGCTTATCCCCGGGTTCAGCGGGGCCTGGTAGCACAGATACGCAGTATTTT. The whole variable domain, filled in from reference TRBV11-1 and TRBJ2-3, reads EAEVAQSPRYKITEKSQAVAFWCDPISGHATLYWYRQILGQGPELLVQFQDESVVDDSQLPKDRFSAERLKGVDSTLKIQPAELGDSAMYLCASSLSPGSAGPGSTDTQYFGPGTRLTVL.

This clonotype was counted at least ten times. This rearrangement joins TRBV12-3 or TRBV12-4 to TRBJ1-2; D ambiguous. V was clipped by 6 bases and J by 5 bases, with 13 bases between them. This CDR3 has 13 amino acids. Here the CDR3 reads CASSLGGVYGYTF. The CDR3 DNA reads TGTGCCAGCAGCCTGGGTGGAGTTTATGGCTACACCTTC.

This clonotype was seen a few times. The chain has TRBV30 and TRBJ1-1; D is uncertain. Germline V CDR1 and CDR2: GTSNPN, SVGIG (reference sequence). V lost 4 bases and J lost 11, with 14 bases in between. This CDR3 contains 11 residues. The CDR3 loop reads CAWKTAVRAFF. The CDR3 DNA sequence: TGTGCCTGGAAAACGGCGGTGCGGGCTTTCTTT.

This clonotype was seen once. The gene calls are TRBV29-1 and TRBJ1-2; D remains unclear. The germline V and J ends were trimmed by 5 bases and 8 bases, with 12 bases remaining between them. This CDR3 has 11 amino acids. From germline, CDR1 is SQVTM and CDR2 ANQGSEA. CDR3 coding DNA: TGCAGCGTTAACGTGGGAGGGGGCTACACCTTC. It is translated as CSVNVGGGYTF.

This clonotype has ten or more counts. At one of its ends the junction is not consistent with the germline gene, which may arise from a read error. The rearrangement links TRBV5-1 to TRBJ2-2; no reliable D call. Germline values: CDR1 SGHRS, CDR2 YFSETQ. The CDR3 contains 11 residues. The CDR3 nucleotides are TGTGCCAGCAGCTCCTTGGGGGAGCTGTTTTTT. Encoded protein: CASSSLGELFF.

As DNA, the CDR3 is TGTGCCAGCAGTTTATACTCCCATACGCAGTATTTT. Translation: CASSLYSHTQYF. This sequence joins TRBV28 and TRBJ2-3; unclear D gene. The CDR3 spans 12 residues. Germline V gene lookup returns CDR1 MDHEN and CDR2 SYDVKM. V was trimmed by 1 base and J by 7 bases, leaving 6 bases between them.